This TCR beta chain was found in a study of OX40 agonist ivuxolimab in advanced cancers. Study-level background: Ivuxolimab was a fully human IgG2 agonistic monoclonal antibody targeting the costimulatory receptor OX40 (CD134). Intravenous ivuxolimab was administered to patients every 2 weeks at six dose levels: 0.01, 0.1, 0.3, 1.5, 3 and 10 mg/kg. Of the approximately 53 patients in dose escalation, 19 had hepatocellular carcinoma, some 15 had melanoma, 9 had renal cell carcinoma and 9 had head and neck cancer. The dose-escalation cohort was 82.7% male with a mean age of about 60 years, ranging from roughly 23 to 90. Prior anti-PD-1, anti-PD-L1 or anti-CTLA-4 therapy was permitted, and 40% of dose-escalation patients had received checkpoint inhibitors. Partial responses were achieved by three dose-escalation patients, of whom one had hepatocellular carcinoma and two had cutaneous melanoma. The purpose of peripheral TCRbeta sequencing was to test whether ivuxolimab changed TCR sequence diversity and led to clonal T-cell expansion. The paper reports the monotherapy dose-escalation portion (N of about 54 patients) of the phase I ivuxolimab trial.

V loses 1 base, J loses 8 bases, and the germline ends lie 9 bases apart. From the germline V gene, CDR1 is MGHRA and CDR2 is YSYEKL. Spanning cysteine to phenylalanine, the CDR3 consists of 13 amino acids. Only the CDR3 portion is preserved as DNA: 39 bases, with reading frame beginning at the first base. Genomic DNA was isolated from the sorted cells so that the TCRbeta CDR3 region could be sequenced. TCRbeta CDR3 regions were sequenced using the immunoSEQ Assay. The table was pulled from immuneACCESS by TCRdb, which kept in-frame rearrangements only. Such tables lose some clones; where checked, under half of the loss comes from unresolved V genes, and the rest has no known cause. The sample profile shows 43,000 or so clones; almost 90% of them were found once. The biggest ten clones account for over 1% of the sample. Beyond this particular receptor, the publication reports: Low levels of normalized T-cell clonal expansion were also seen in some patients who did not respond. At doses of 0.1 to 3.0 mg/kg, clonal expansion of both CD4+ and CD8+ blood T cells was observed from baseline to week 6. The antigen specificity of the peripheral T cells that underwent clonal expansion was not determined. In partial responders in the 0.1-3.0 mg/kg groups, normalized peripheral clonal expansion was found to be among the lowest, especially among CD8+ T cells. After ivuxolimab, CD8+ T cells had more expanded clones than CD4+ T cells on average.

Patients with a history of autoimmune disease or receiving systemic immunosuppression were excluded from the trial. In every dose cohort, peripheral blood was drawn for TCR sequencing at baseline, cycle 4 day 1, and cycle 7 day 1. Samples were obtained from an open-label, multicenter, first-in-human phase I dose-escalation trial of ivuxolimab. Adults with locally advanced or metastatic melanoma, renal cell carcinoma, hepatocellular carcinoma or head and neck squamous cell carcinoma were enrolled in the trial. Before TCR sequencing, CD4+ T cells and CD8+ T cells from peripheral blood were sorted into separate populations. Concerning this clone itself: Its antigen remains unidentified. No much larger clone is present one base from it, and per-base qualities are unavailable.

The sequences come from CD4+ or CD8+ T cells sorted from blood, collected in a trial of the OX40 agonist ivuxolimab. The sequence came from an adult with an advanced solid tumor such as melanoma, head and neck, liver or kidney cancer. The sequence links TRBV4-1 to TRBJ2-1; the D gene is not confidently resolved. CDR3 reads: CASSQGDGDEQFF. The DNA reads TGCGCCAGCAGCCAAGGCGATGGTGATGAGCAGTTCTTC.